A selection of T cell receptor beta chains follows, all from one sample in a study of cytomegalovirus exposure and HLA in healthy donors. The method was immunoSEQ multiplex PCR; TCRdb's version includes in-frame clones alone and lacks a portion of them. The sample carries some 140,000 clones, around 80% recorded once. The sample was PBMCs. The receptors were gathered from a man aged 25-40 years in good health. Both conserved end residues are part of each CDR3. The D gene is left open where the match is weak. Only some rows state a clone size, as once, few, many or a class for expanded clones.

j_gene,d_gene,abundance,v_gene,CDR3nt,CDR3aa
TRBJ2-6,TRBD2,.,TRBV6-6,TGTGCCAGCAGACGGGAGGTTCTCTCTGGGGCCAACGTCCTGACTTTC,CASRREVLSGANVLTF
TRBJ2-5,TRBD2,.,TRBV28,TGTGCCAGCAGTTCCGGACTAGCGGCGGTACCATACGAGACCCAGTACTTC,CASSSGLAAVPYETQYF
TRBJ2-7,.,.,TRBV28,TGTGCCAGCCTTACTACGGGTTACGAGCAGTACTTC,CASLTTGYEQYF
TRBJ2-7,.,once,TRBV4-2,TGTGCCAGCAGCCAAGATGGAGGGGCGGGCTACGAGCAGTACTTC,CASSQDGGAGYEQYF
TRBJ2-7,TRBD1,.,TRBV6-5,TGTGCCAGCAGTTACTGGCAGGGGGCCTCCGAGCAGTACTTC,CASSYWQGASEQYF
TRBJ2-1,.,.,TRBV10-3,TGTGCCATCAGTGAGTCGTCGGAGGGTGGGGACAATGAGCAGTTCTTC,CAISESSEGGDNEQFF
TRBJ2-7,TRBD2,.,TRBV25-1,TGTGCCAGCAGCGATCCCCAAGCGGGAGTCTACGAGCAGTACTTC,CASSDPQAGVYEQYF
TRBJ2-7,TRBD2,.,TRBV28,TGTGCCAGCAGTTTTTACCCGGGACTAGCGGGAGTTTGGGGTGGGTCCTACGAGCAGTACTTC,CASSFYPGLAGVWGGSYEQYF
TRBJ2-4,.,.,TRBV7-9,TGTGCCAGCAGCCCTTTTGGGACAAATAGAAACATTCAGTACTTC,CASSPFGTNRNIQYF
TRBJ1-1,TRBD1,.,TRBV11-1,TGTGCCAGCAGCTTTGGGTCCCAGGGGGGTGAAGCTTTCTTT,CASSFGSQGGEAFF
TRBJ2-7,.,.,TRBV27,TGTGCCAGCAGTGACACACTGCGTACCTACGAGCAGTACTTC,CASSDTLRTYEQYF
TRBJ1-2,TRBD1,.,TRBV5-1,TGCGCCAGCAGCGGTAGGTCCCAGGGGGCCCATGGCTACACCTTC,CASSGRSQGAHGYTF
TRBJ2-2,.,.,TRBV19,TGTGCCAGTAGTATAGATCTTGGAGGGATCCTGGTGGCCGGGGAGCTGTTTTTT,CASSIDLGGILVAGELFF
TRBJ2-6,.,.,TRBV18,TGTGCCAGCTCATCAAGCTCGCCCGGGGCCAACGTCCTGACTTTC,CASSSSSPGANVLTF
TRBJ2-1,TRBD2,.,TRBV29-1,TGCAGCGGGGGACTAGCGGGCGGATACAATGAGCAGTTCTTC,CSGGLAGGYNEQFF
TRBJ1-5,TRBD1,.,TRBV2,TGTGCCAGCAGAGACAGGGGTATTCAGCCCCAGCATTTT,CASRDRGIQPQHF
TRBJ2-5,TRBD2,.,TRBV6-6,TGTGCCAGCAGTCCTGGGACTAGGGAAGAGACCCAGTACTTC,CASSPGTREETQYF
TRBJ2-5,TRBD1,once,TRBV6-6,TGTGCCAGCACGCCGGGACAGAAGTACCAAGAGACCCAGTACTTC,CASTPGQKYQETQYF
TRBJ2-5,.,.,TRBV5-1,TGCGCCAGCAAGGCACAGTTACAAGAGACCCAGTACTTC,CASKAQLQETQYF
TRBJ1-2,.,.,TRBV6-5,TGTGCCAGCAGTTACACACCGTTGGACAGCTTCTATGGCTACACCTTC,CASSYTPLDSFYGYTF
TRBJ2-7,.,.,TRBV11-3,TGTGCCAGCAGCCGAACAGGACGAAACTACGAGCAGTACTTC,CASSRTGRNYEQYF
TRBJ2-7,.,.,TRBV5-6,TGTGCCAGCAGCTTGTTGCAAACCGGGTCCTACGAGCAGTACTTC,CASSLLQTGSYEQYF
TRBJ1-2,TRBD1,.,TRBV7-8,TGTGCCAGCAGCTTAGGGGGACAGGCTTCCTATGGCTACACCTTC,CASSLGGQASYGYTF
TRBJ1-1,.,few,TRBV10-2,TGCGCCAGCAGTGAATTAGGGGACTCTGAAGCTTTCTTT,CASSELGDSEAFF
TRBJ1-2,TRBD1,.,TRBV11-2,TGTGCCAGCAGCTTGACAGGGTCCTATGGCTACACCTTC,CASSLTGSYGYTF
TRBJ2-1,.,.,TRBV6-5,TGTGCCAGCAAAGAGGAACTCTACAATGAGCAGTTCTTC,CASKEELYNEQFF
TRBJ2-2,.,.,TRBV5-1,TGCGCCAGCACCCCGGTTACGAACACCGGGGAGCTGTTTTTT,CASTPVTNTGELFF
TRBJ2-7,.,few,TRBV28,TGTGCCAGCATCTCCCAGGCCGGTGCCTACGAGCAGTACTTC,CASISQAGAYEQYF
TRBJ1-2,.,.,TRBV27,TGTGCCAGCAGCGAGGGCCCGAACTATGGCTACACCTTC,CASSEGPNYGYTF
TRBJ2-2,.,.,TRBV18,TGTGCCAGCTCCCCCCTGAGTACGTGCTCGAACACCGGGGAGCTGTTTTTT,CASSPLSTCSNTGELFF
TRBJ2-3,TRBD1,.,TRBV15,TGTGCCACCAGCAGGGGGGACAGGCGGGATACGCAGTATTTT,CATSRGDRRDTQYF
TRBJ1-4,TRBD1,.,TRBV19,TGTGCCAGTACCATGGCAGGGGGCAGGACTAATGAAAAACTGTTTTTT,CASTMAGGRTNEKLFF
TRBJ2-2,.,.,TRBV21-1,TGTGCCAGCAGCAAATGGCGGGAGGAGGCCGGGGAGCTGTTTTTT,CASSKWREEAGELFF
TRBJ2-3,.,.,TRBV25-1,TGTGCCAGCAGTGACAGGGAAAAAAGCACAGATACGCAGTATTTT,CASSDREKSTDTQYF
TRBJ2-3,.,.,TRBV5-6,TGTGCCAGCAGCTTACGAGTCACAGATACGCAGTATTTT,CASSLRVTDTQYF
TRBJ2-3,.,.,TRBV9,TGTGCCAGCAGCGTAGCGGAGGGGTTCCCCACAGATACGCAGTATTTT,CASSVAEGFPTDTQYF
TRBJ2-7,.,.,TRBV11-2,TGTGCCAGCAGCTTAGGAGGCCGTGAGTACGAGCAGTACTTC,CASSLGGREYEQYF
TRBJ1-2,.,.,TRBV7-9,TGTGCCAGCAGCAAAACGGGATCTACTATTTTGTTCGGCTACACCTTC,CASSKTGSTILFGYTF
TRBJ2-1,TRBD2,.,TRBV9,TGTGCCAGCAGCGTGGGCTTACCTAGCGGGAGCTCCTACAATGAGCAGTTCTTC,CASSVGLPSGSSYNEQFF
TRBJ2-3,.,.,TRBV30,TGTGCCTGGAGTTTAACAGGGTATACGCAGTATTTT,CAWSLTGYTQYF
TRBJ2-1,TRBD1,.,TRBV9,TGTGCCAGCAGCGTAGCGCCCAGGGGGCGGCACAATGAGCAGTTCTTC,CASSVAPRGRHNEQFF
TRBJ2-5,.,.,TRBV28,TGTGCCAGCAGTTTATATGTTGGGGGAAGGGGGCAAGAGACCCAGTACTTC,CASSLYVGGRGQETQYF
TRBJ2-7,TRBD1,.,TRBV5-4,TGTGCCAGCAGCTGGGGACAGGGTACCTACGAGCAGTACTTC,CASSWGQGTYEQYF
TRBJ1-1,TRBD1,.,TRBV19,TGTGCCAGTAGGCAGGCAGGGCAGGGGGCGGGTCGGAACACTGAAGCTTTCTTT,CASRQAGQGAGRNTEAFF
TRBJ2-2,.,.,TRBV7-9,TGTGCCAGCAGCTCCCCGCGACTAGTCCCCGGGGAGCTGTTTTTT,CASSSPRLVPGELFF
TRBJ2-1,TRBD2,few,TRBV27,TGTGCCAGCAGTAACCGACTAGCCGAGCAGTTCTTC,CASSNRLAEQFF
TRBJ1-5,TRBD1,.,TRBV30,TGTGCCTGGTCGGGACAGGGGCGGCGGCCCCAGCATTTT,CAWSGQGRRPQHF
TRBJ1-5,TRBD1,.,TRBV18,TGTGCCAGCTCAGGAGGGACAGATAATCAGCCCCAGCATTTT,CASSGGTDNQPQHF
TRBJ1-5,TRBD1,few,TRBV18,TGTGCCAGCTCACTACACAGGGGCGGGGATCAGCCCCAGCATTTT,CASSLHRGGDQPQHF
TRBJ2-7,.,.,TRBV13,TGTGCCAGCAGCTCCGACCGGGTCGCGCGAACCTACGAGCAGTACTTC,CASSSDRVARTYEQYF
TRBJ1-1,.,.,TRBV9,TGTGCCAGCAGCGTAGGTCGGGGGGACACTGAAGCTTTCTTT,CASSVGRGDTEAFF
TRBJ1-2,TRBD1,.,TRBV7-9,TGTGCCAGCAGCGACCAGGGGGCGCGGTATGGCTACACCTTC,CASSDQGARYGYTF
TRBJ2-7,TRBD2,.,TRBV5-4,TGTGCCAGCAGCTTTGGACTAGCGGGGGAGGAGCAGTACTTC,CASSFGLAGEEQYF
TRBJ2-7,.,.,TRBV2,TGTGCCAGCAGCGAGCGGAGGGTAACCTACGAGCAGTACTTC,CASSERRVTYEQYF
TRBJ2-1,.,once,TRBV4-3,TGCGCCAGCAGCCAAGTTAACGGGAACTACAATGAGCAGTTCTTC,CASSQVNGNYNEQFF